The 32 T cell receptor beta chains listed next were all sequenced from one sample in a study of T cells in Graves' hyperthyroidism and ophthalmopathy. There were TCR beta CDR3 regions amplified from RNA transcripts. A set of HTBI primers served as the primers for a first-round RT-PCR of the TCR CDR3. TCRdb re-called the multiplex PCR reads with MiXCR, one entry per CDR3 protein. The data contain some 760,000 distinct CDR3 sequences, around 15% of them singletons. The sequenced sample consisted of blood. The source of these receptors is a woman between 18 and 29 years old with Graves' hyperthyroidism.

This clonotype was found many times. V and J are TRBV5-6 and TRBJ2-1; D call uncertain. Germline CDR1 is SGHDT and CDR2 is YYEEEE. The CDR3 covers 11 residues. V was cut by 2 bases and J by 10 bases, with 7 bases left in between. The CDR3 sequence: CASSFGIEQFF. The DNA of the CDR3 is TGTGCCAGCAGCTTTGGGATAGAGCAGTTCTTC.

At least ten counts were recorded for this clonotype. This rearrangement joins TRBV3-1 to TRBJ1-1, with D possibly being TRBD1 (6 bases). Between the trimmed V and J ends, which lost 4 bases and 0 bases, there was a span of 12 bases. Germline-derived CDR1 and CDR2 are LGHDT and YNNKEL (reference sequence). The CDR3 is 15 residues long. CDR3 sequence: CASSPVGTLNTEAFF. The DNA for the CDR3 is TGTGCCAGCAGCCCCGTTGGGACACTGAACACTGAAGCTTTCTTT.

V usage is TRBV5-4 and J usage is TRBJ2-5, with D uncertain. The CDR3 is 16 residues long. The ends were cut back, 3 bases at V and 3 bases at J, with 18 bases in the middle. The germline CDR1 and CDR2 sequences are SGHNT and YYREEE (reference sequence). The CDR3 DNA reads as TGTGCCAGCAGCTCGATCAAGGGCTTAGAAAAAGAGACCCAGTACTTC. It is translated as CASSSIKGLEKETQYF.

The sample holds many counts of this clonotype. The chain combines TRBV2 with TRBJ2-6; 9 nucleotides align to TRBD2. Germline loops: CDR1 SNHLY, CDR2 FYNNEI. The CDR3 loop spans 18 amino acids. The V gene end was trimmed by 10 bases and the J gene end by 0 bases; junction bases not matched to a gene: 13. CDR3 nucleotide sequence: TGTGCCACCCTTGGGGGGACTAGCCCGAGCTCTGGGGCCAACGTCCTGACTTTC. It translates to CATLGGTSPSSGANVLTF.

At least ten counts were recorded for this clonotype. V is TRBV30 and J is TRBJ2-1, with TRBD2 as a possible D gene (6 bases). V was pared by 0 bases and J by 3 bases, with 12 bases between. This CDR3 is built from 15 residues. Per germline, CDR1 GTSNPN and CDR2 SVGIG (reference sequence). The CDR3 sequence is CAWSVGGTLYNEQFF. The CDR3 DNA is TGTGCCTGGAGTGTTGGCGGGACGCTCTACAATGAGCAGTTCTTC.

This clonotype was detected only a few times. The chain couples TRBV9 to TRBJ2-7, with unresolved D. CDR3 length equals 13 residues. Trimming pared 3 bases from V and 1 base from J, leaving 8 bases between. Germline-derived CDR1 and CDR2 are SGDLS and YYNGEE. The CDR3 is CASSASFSYEQYF. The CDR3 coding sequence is TGTGCCAGCAGCGCCTCATTTTCCTACGAGCAGTACTTC.

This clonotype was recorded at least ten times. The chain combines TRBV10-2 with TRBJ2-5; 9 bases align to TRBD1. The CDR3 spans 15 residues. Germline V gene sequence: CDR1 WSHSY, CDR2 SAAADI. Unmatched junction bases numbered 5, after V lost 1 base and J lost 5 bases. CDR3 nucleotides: TGCGCCAGCAGTGAGTGGGGACAGGGTGCTGAGACCCAGTACTTC. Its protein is CASSEWGQGAETQYF.

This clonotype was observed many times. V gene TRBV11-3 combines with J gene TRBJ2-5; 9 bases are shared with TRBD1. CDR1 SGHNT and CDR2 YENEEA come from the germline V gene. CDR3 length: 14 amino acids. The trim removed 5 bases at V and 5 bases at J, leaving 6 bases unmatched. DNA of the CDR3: TGTGCCAGCAGCATCCGGGACAGGGAGGAGACCCAGTACTTC. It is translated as CASSIRDREETQYF.

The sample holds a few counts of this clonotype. CDR3: CASSLRGTGGPDTQYF. As DNA, the CDR3 is TGTGCCAGCAGTTTAAGGGGGACAGGGGGCCCGGATACGCAGTATTTT. The chain employs TRBV6-2 or TRBV6-3 and TRBJ2-3, with 12 bases lining up with TRBD1. The J segment lost 6 bases and the V segment lost 4 bases, leaving 8 bases of the junction unmatched. The CDR3 has 16 residues. The germline CDR1 and CDR2 sequences are MNHEY and SVGEGT.

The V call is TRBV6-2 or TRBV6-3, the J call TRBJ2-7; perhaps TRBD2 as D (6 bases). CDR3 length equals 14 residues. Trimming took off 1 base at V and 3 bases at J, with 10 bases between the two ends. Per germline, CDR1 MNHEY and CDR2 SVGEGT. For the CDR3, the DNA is TGTGCCAGCAGTTACTATCCGGGGGACTACGAGCAGTACTTC. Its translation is CASSYYPGDYEQYF.

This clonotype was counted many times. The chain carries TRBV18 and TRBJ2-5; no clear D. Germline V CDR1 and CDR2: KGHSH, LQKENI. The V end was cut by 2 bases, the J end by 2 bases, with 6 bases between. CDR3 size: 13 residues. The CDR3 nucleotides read TGTGCCAGCTCACCAATGCGGCAAGAGACCCAGTACTTC. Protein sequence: CASSPMRQETQYF.

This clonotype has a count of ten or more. The CDR3 here is CASSSLAGISYEQYF. The CDR3 DNA reads as TGTGCCAGCAGCTCATTAGCGGGTATCTCCTACGAGCAGTACTTC. The rearrangement uses TRBV11-2 and TRBJ2-7; TRBD2 matches at 7 bases. V lost 4 bases, J lost 0 bases, and 6 bases stayed unmatched. This CDR3 spans 15 amino acids. Germline CDR1 reads SGHAT; CDR2 reads FQNNGV.

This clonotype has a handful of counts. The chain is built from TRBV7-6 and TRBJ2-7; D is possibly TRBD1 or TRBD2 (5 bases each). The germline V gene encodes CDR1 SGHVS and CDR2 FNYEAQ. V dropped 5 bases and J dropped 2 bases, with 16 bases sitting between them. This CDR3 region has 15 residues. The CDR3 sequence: CASSGSRESTYEQYF. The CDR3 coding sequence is TGTGCCAGCAGCGGGAGCAGGGAATCAACCTACGAGCAGTACTTC.

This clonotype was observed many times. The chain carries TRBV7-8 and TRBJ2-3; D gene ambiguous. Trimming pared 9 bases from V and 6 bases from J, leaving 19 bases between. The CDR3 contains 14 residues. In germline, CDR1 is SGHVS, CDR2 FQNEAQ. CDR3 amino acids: CASLSGPRSDTQYF. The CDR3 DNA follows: TGTGCCAGTCTTAGTGGTCCCCGTTCGGATACGCAGTATTTT.

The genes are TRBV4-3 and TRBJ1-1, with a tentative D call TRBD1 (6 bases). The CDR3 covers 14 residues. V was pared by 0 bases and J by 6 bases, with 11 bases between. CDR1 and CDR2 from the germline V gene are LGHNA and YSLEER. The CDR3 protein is CASSQDRGGPEAFF. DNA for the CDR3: TGCGCCAGCAGCCAAGACCGAGGGGGGCCTGAAGCTTTCTTT.

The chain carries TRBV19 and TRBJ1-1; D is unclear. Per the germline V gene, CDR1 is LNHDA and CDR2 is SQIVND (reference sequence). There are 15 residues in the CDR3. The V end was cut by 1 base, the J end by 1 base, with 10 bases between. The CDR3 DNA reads TGTGCCAGTAGTATAGGCCCCTCGGGGAACACTGAAGCTTTCTTT. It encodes CASSIGPSGNTEAFF.

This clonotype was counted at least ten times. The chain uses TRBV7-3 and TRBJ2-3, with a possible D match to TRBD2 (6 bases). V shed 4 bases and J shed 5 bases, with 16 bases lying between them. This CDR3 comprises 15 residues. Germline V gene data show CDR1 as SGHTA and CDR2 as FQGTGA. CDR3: CASSSFVRGRDTQYF. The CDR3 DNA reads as TGTGCCAGCAGCTCGTTCGTCCGGGGGAGAGATACGCAGTATTTT.

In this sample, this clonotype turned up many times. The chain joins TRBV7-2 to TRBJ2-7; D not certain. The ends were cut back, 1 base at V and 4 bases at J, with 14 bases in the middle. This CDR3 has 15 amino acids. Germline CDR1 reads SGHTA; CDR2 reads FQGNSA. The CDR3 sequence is CASSLGQPGQYEQYF. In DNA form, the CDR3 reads TGTGCCAGCAGCTTAGGCCAGCCCGGTCAGTACGAGCAGTACTTC.

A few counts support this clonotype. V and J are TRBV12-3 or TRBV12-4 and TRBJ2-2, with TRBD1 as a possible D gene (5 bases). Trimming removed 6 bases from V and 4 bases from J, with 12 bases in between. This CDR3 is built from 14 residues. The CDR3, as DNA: TGTGCCAGCAGCAGGACATTACTCACCGGGGAGCTGTTTTTT. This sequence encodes CASSRTLLTGELFF.

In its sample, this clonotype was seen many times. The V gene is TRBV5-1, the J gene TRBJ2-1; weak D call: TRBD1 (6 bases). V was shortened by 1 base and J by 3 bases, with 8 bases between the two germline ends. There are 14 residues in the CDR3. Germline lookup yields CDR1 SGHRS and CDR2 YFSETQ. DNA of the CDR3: TGCGCCAGCAGCTTGAACAGGGACTACAATGAGCAGTTCTTC. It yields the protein CASSLNRDYNEQFF.

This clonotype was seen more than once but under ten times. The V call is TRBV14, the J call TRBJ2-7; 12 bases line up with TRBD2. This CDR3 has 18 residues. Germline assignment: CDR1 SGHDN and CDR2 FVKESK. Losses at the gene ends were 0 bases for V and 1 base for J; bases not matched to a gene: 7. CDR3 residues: CASSQERLAGGRSYEQYF. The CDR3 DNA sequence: TGTGCCAGCAGCCAAGAGCGGCTAGCGGGAGGGCGGTCCTACGAGCAGTACTTC.

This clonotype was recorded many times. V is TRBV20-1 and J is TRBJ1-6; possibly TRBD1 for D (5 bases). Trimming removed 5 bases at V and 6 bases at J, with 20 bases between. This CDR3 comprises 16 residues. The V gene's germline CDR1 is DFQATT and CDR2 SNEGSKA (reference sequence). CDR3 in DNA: TGCAGTGCTGGCGGGTACAGGCATGGGGTTAATTCACCCCTCCACTTT. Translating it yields CSAGGYRHGVNSPLHF.

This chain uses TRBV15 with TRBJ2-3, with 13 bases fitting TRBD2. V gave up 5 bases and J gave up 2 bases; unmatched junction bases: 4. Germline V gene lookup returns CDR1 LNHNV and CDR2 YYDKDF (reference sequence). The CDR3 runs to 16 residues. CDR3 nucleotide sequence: TGTGCCACCAGCGTTGGGACTAGCGGGAACACAGATACGCAGTATTTT. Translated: CATSVGTSGNTDTQYF.

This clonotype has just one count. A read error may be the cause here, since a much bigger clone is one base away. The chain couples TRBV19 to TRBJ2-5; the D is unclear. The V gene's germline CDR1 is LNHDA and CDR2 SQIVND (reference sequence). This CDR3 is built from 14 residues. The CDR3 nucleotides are TGTGTCAGTAGTATTGCCAGCACGTCGGAGACCCAGTACTTC. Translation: CVSSIASTSETQYF.

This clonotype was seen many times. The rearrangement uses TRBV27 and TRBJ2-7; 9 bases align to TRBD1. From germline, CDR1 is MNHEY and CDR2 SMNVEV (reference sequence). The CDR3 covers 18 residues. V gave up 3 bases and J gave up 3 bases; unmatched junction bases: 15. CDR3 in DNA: TGTGCCAGCAGTTTTGAAGGCCCCGGGACAGGGATTTTCTACGAGCAGTACTTC. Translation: CASSFEGPGTGIFYEQYF.

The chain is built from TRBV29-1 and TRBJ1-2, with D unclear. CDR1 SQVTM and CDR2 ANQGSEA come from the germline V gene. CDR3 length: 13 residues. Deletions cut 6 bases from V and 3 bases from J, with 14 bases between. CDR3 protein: CSVLHSGHYGYTF. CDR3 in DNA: TGCAGCGTGCTACACTCCGGCCACTATGGCTACACCTTC.

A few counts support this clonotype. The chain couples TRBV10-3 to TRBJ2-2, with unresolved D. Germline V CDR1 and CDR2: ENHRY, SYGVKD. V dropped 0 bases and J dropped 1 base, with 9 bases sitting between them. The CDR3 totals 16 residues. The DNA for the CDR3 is TGTGCCATCAGTGAGTCTGGTCGCGGGAACACCGGGGAGCTGTTTTTT. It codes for CAISESGRGNTGELFF.

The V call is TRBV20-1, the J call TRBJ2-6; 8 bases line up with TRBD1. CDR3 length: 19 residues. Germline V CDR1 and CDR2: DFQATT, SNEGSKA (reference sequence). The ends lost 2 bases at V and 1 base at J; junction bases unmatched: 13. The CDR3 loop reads CSARRGRQGTSSGANVLTF. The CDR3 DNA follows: TGCAGTGCTAGAAGGGGTAGACAGGGGACTTCTTCTGGGGCCAACGTCCTGACTTTC.

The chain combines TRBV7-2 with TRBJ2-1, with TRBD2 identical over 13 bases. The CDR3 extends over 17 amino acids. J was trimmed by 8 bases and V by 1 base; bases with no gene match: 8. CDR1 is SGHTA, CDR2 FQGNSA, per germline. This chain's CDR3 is CASSLERLAGGMDEQFF. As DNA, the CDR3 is TGTGCCAGCAGCTTAGAACGACTAGCGGGAGGTATGGATGAGCAGTTCTTC. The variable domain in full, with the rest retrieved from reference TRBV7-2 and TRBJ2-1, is GAGVSQSPSNKVTEKGKDVELRCDPISGHTALYWYRQSLGQGLEFLIYFQGNSAPDKSGLPSDRFSAERTGGSVSTLTIQRTQQEDSAVYLCASSLERLAGGMDEQFFGPGTRLTVL.

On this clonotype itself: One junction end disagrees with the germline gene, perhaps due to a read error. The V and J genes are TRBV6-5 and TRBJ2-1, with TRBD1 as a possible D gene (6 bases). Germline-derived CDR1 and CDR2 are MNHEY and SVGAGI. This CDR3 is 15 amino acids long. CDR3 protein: CASSFDRSSYNERFF. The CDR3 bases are TGTGCCAGCAGTTTCGACAGGTCGTCCTACAATGAGCGGTTCTTC.

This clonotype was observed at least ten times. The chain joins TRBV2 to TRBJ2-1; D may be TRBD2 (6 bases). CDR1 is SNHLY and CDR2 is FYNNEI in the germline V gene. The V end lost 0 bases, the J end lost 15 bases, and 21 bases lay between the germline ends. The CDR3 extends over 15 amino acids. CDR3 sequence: CASSEALTGTPEGFF. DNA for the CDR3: TGTGCCAGCAGTGAAGCGCTAACCGGGACCCCGGAGGGGTTCTTC.

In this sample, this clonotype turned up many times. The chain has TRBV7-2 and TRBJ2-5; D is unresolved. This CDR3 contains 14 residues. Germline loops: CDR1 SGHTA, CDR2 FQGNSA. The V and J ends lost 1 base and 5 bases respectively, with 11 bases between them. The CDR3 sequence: CASSLVRRAETQYF. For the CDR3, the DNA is TGTGCCAGCAGCTTAGTACGCCGGGCGGAGACCCAGTACTTC.